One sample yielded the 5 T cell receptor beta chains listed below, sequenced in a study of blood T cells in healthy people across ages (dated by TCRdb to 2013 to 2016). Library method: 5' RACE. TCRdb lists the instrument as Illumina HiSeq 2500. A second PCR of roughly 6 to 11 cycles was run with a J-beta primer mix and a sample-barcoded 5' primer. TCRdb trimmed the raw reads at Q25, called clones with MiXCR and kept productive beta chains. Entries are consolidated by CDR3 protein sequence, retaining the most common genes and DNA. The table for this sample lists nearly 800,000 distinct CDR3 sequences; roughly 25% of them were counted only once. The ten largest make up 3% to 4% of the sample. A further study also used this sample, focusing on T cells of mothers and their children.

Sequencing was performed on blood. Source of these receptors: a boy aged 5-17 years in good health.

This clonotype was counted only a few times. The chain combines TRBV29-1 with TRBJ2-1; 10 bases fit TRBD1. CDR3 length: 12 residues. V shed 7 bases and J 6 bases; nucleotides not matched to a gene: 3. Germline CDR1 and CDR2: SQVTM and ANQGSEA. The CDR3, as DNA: TGCAGCGGGGACAGGGGAAGCAATGAGCAGTTCTTC. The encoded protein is CSGDRGSNEQFF.

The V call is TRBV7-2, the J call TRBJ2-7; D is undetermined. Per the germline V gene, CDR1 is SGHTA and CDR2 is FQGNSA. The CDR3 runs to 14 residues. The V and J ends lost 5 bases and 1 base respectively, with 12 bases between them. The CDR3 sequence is CASSPLDGSYEQYF. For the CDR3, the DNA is TGTGCCAGCAGCCCGTTGGACGGATCCTACGAGCAGTACTTC.

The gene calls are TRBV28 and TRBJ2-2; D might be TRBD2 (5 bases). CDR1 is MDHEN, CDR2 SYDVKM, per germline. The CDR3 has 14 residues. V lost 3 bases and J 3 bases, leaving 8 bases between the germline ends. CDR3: CASSFSSDTGELFF. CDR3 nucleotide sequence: TGTGCCAGCAGTTTCAGTAGCGACACCGGGGAGCTGTTTTTT.

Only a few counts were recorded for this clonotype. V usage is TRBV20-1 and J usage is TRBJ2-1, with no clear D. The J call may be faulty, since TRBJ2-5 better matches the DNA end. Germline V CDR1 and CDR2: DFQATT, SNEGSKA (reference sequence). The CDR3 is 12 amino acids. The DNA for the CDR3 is TGCAGTGCTAGAGCACAGCAAGAGACCCAGTACTTC. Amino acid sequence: CSARAQQETQYF.

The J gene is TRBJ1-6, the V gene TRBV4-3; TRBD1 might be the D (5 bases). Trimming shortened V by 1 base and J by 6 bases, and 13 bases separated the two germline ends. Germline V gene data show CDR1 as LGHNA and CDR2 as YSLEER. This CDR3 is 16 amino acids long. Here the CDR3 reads CASSQGAGTFNSPLHF. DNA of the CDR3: TGCGCCAGCAGCCAAGGTGCAGGGACCTTTAATTCACCCCTCCACTTT.